Listed below are T cell receptor beta chains from one sample, sequenced in a study of T cells in Graves' hyperthyroidism and ophthalmopathy. TCRdb called the multiplex PCR reads again in MiXCR, with one record for every CDR3 protein. The repertoire has roughly 400,000 distinct CDR3 sequences, 15% to 19% of them found once; the top ten carry roughly a quarter. The sample consisted of blood. The receptor set was obtained from a woman younger than 35 with Graves' hyperthyroidism that later progressed to Graves' ophthalmopathy. Both conserved end residues are part of each CDR3. A D gene is named only where the DNA matches it firmly. Size values are once, few and many counts, or a class for expanded clones, and some rows have none.

TRBD1	many	TRBV20-1	16	TRBJ2-1	CSARLLGTGGRNEQFF	TGCAGTGCTAGGTTACTCGGGACAGGGGGAAGAAATGAGCAGTTCTTC
NA	NA	TRBV6-2/TRBV6-3	13	TRBJ2-1	CASSYGPANEQFF	TGTGCCAGCAGTTACGGTCCTGCAAATGAGCAGTTCTTC
TRBD2	NA	TRBV9	17	TRBJ2-2	CASSAAIAGSDPGELFF	TGTGCCAGCAGCGCGGCGATAGCGGGAAGTGATCCCGGGGAGCTGTTTTTT
NA	NA	TRBV4-3	17	TRBJ2-1	CASSQEDLGTTSNEQFF	TGCGCCAGCAGCCAAGAAGACCTCGGGACCACTTCCAATGAGCAGTTCTTC
NA	many	TRBV7-6	15	TRBJ1-5	CASSLRAGDHQPQHF	TGTGCCAGCAGCTTAAGAGCCGGGGACCATCAGCCCCAGCATTTT
TRBD1	many	TRBV7-2	20	TRBJ2-6	CASSFLSVGQGISGANVLTF	TGTGCCAGCAGCTTCTTGAGTGTAGGACAGGGGATTTCTGGGGCCAACGTCCTGACTTTC
NA	few	TRBV4-3	14	TRBJ1-2	CASSQEPGVGGYTF	TGCGCCAGCAGCCAAGAACCGGGTGTGGGCGGCTACACCTTC
TRBD1	NA	TRBV6-4	15	TRBJ2-2	CASSPTGEDHGELFF	TGTGCCAGCAGTCCGACAGGGGAGGACCACGGGGAGCTGTTTTTT
TRBD1	few	TRBV24-1	17	TRBJ2-5	CATSDLPGQGPRVTQYF	TGTGCCACCAGTGATTTGCCAGGACAGGGCCCGCGTGTGACCCAGTACTTC
TRBD1	many	TRBV30	15	TRBJ1-4	CAWSPPGQFNEKLFF	TGTGCCTGGAGTCCACCGGGACAGTTTAATGAAAAACTGTTTTTT
NA	NA	TRBV9	15	TRBJ2-6	CASSVYSSGANVLTF	TGTGCCAGCAGCGTATATAGTTCCGGGGCCAACGTCCTGACTTTC
NA	NA	TRBV12-3/TRBV12-4	16	TRBJ1-3	CASSARTASSGNTIYF	TGTGCCAGCAGTGCCCGGACAGCGAGCTCTGGAAACACCATATATTTT
NA	NA	TRBV19	15	TRBJ2-7	CASSIGGTASYEQYF	TGTGCCAGTAGTATAGGAGGGACCGCCTCCTACGAGCAGTACTTC